One sample yielded the 12 T cell receptor beta chains listed below, sequenced in a study of identifying expanded T cells in peripheral blood (dated by TCRdb to between 2018 and 2020). Receptor amplification or capture employed the immunoSEQ multiplex PCR assay. Held by TCRdb, this immuneACCESS table contains in-frame sequences only and omits some clones. Under half of the omission traces to an unresolved V gene where checked; the cause of the rest is unknown. This sample comprises around 100,000 clones, roughly 88% of them detected only once. The top ten hold 5.5% of the sample. The sample was blood. The receptors were sampled from a person aged 18 to 75 in good health.

V is TRBV18 and J is TRBJ2-7, with 9 bases lining up with TRBD1. The CDR3 is made up of 16 amino acids. V lost 3 bases to trimming and J lost 3 bases; unmatched junction nucleotides: 9. In germline, CDR1 is KGHSH, CDR2 LQKENI. The CDR3 loop is CASSPWDRAVIYEQYF. The CDR3 DNA is TGTGCCAGCTCACCTTGGGACAGGGCGGTTATCTACGAGCAGTACTTC.

The V call is TRBV4-1, the J call TRBJ2-5; no definite D call. V shed 4 bases and J shed 4 bases, with 13 bases lying between them. CDR1 and CDR2 from the germline V gene are MGHRA and YSYEKL. The CDR3 spans 14 residues. CDR3 nucleotides: TGCGCCAGCAGCCCCCGGGCTTTGAGAGAGACCCAGTACTTC. Translation gives CASSPRALRETQYF.

The CDR3 DNA reads as TGCAGCGTTGAAGATGTGGCGCCCGATGAGCAGTTCTTC. It is translated as CSVEDVAPDEQFF. The chain joins TRBV29-1 to TRBJ2-1, with no clear D. Trimming cost V 0 bases and J 8 bases, with 11 bases left between them. CDR1 is SQVTM and CDR2 is ANQGSEA in the germline V gene. The CDR3 contains 13 residues.

This chain connects TRBV9 to TRBJ2-4; D is undetermined. Germline values: CDR1 SGDLS, CDR2 YYNGEE. The CDR3 length is 20 residues. V lost 4 bases and J 0 bases, leaving 26 bases between the germline ends. In DNA, the CDR3 is TGTGCCAGCAGCTCTCCAACTCTAAGACCGCCTCATTTAGCCAAAAACATTCAGTACTTC. It encodes CASSSPTLRPPHLAKNIQYF.

This clone came up a few times. The chain joins TRBV7-2 to TRBJ2-7; the D is unclear. Trimming left V 6 bases short and J 3 bases short, with 12 bases between. Germline lookup yields CDR1 SGHTA and CDR2 FQGNSA. This CDR3 is 13 amino acids long. The CDR3 DNA sequence: TGTGCCAGCAGTTATGGACGGTTCTACGAGCAGTACTTC. Its protein product is CASSYGRFYEQYF. Complete variable domain (other parts from reference TRBV7-2 and TRBJ2-7): GAGVSQSPSNKVTEKGKDVELRCDPISGHTALYWYRQSLGQGLEFLIYFQGNSAPDKSGLPSDRFSAERTGGSVSTLTIQRTQQEDSAVYLCASSYGRFYEQYFGPGTRLTVT.

DNA of the CDR3: TGTGCCAGCAGTGATTTGTCAGGGGGAGCTAACTATGGCTACACCTTC. It encodes CASSDLSGGANYGYTF. The rearrangement links TRBV6-4 to TRBJ1-2, with 7 bases lining up with TRBD1. The V gene's germline CDR1 is MRHNA and CDR2 SNTAGT. Unmatched junction bases numbered 7, after V lost 3 bases and J lost 0 bases. This CDR3 contains 16 residues.

V usage is TRBV2 and J usage is TRBJ1-4; 10 nucleotides align to TRBD1. The CDR3 loop spans 15 amino acids. Germline V gene data show CDR1 as SNHLY and CDR2 as FYNNEI. Trimming at V came to 6 bases and at J to 4 bases, leaving 5 bases not matched to a gene. The CDR3, as DNA: TGTGCCAGCAGAGTGGACAGGGGGGTTAATGAAAAACTGTTTTTT. Translating it yields CASRVDRGVNEKLFF. The entire variable domain, with the rest obtained from reference TRBV2 and TRBJ1-4, is as follows: EPEVTQTPSHQVTQMGQEVILRCVPISNHLYFYWYRQILGQKVEFLVSFYNNEISEKSEIFDDQFSVERPDGSNFTLKIRSTKLEDSAMYFCASRVDRGVNEKLFFGSGTQLSVL.

This clone was counted a few times. This chain uses TRBV28 with TRBJ2-2; D not certain. V shed 5 bases and J shed 4 bases, with 5 bases lying between them. Looked up from germline, CDR1 is MDHEN and CDR2 is SYDVKM. The CDR3 contains 12 residues. CDR3 nucleotide sequence: TGTGCCAGCAGTCTCCTCACCGGGGAGCTGTTTTTT. As protein: CASSLLTGELFF.

The gene calls are TRBV30 and TRBJ1-2; 10 bases fit TRBD1. J gave up 8 bases and V 8 bases, and 17 bases lay outside the gene matches. The CDR3 is 15 amino acids. Germline V lookup: CDR1 GTSNPN, CDR2 SVGIG (reference sequence). CDR3 in DNA: TGTGCCCGGGGGGGCCCCGGGACAGGGGTAGGCGGCTACACCTTC. It is translated as CARGGPGTGVGGYTF.

This clone occurred once. The chain combines TRBV6-1 with TRBJ1-2, with D tentatively TRBD1 (5 bases). CDR3 length equals 13 residues. Trimming took 3 bases from V and 4 from J, leaving 9 bases between them. The germline gives CDR1 MNHNS, CDR2 SASEGT. The CDR3 reads CASSEGVVYGYTF. CDR3 sequence (DNA): TGTGCCAGCAGTGAGGGGGTGGTCTATGGCTACACCTTC.

This rearrangement joins TRBV18 to TRBJ1-4; D may be TRBD1 (5 bases). Trimming removed 3 bases from V and 4 bases from J, with 12 bases in between. The CDR3 runs to 15 residues. Per germline, CDR1 KGHSH and CDR2 LQKENI. The CDR3 region has the DNA TGTGCCAGCTCACCCCCGGGACGGATTAATGAAAAACTGTTTTTT. This encodes CASSPPGRINEKLFF.

The J gene is TRBJ2-7, the V gene TRBV2; TRBD2 matches 8 bases. The CDR3 is 15 amino acids. With 6 bases clipped from V and 2 bases from J, the junction kept 9 bases outside the gene matches. The germline V gene encodes CDR1 SNHLY and CDR2 FYNNEI. The CDR3 DNA sequence: TGTGCCAGCAGGCTAACAGCGGGGGCTCCCTACGAGCAGTACTTC. Protein sequence: CASRLTAGAPYEQYF. The whole variable domain, filled in from reference TRBV2 and TRBJ2-7, reads EPEVTQTPSHQVTQMGQEVILRCVPISNHLYFYWYRQILGQKVEFLVSFYNNEISEKSEIFDDQFSVERPDGSNFTLKIRSTKLEDSAMYFCASRLTAGAPYEQYFGPGTRLTVT.